These 28 T cell receptor beta chains share one sample of origin, sequenced in a study of Tregs in tolerant kidney transplant recipients. Clones were sequenced by immunoSEQ multiplex PCR, and TCRdb holds only the in-frame ones, with some missing. The repertoire includes about 120,000 clones, around nine tenths of them detected once, and approximately 0.54% sits in the top ten. Sequencing used CD4+ T cells from blood. The receptors were sampled from a human donor in good health.

The chain has TRBV5-1 and TRBJ1-4; D call uncertain. The CDR3 is 14 residues long. Germline CDR1 reads SGHRS; CDR2 reads YFSETQ. Deletions cut 7 bases from V and 5 bases from J, with 15 bases between. The CDR3 nucleotides read TGCGCCAGCTCCAGACCCACCCAAAATGAAAAACTGTTTTTT. This sequence encodes CASSRPTQNEKLFF.

The gene calls are TRBV10-1 and TRBJ2-5; tentatively, D is TRBD1 or TRBD2 (5 bases each). Looked up from germline, CDR1 is WNHNN and CDR2 is SYGVQD (reference sequence). The V end lost 5 bases, the J end lost 5 bases, and 12 bases lay between the germline ends. The CDR3 is 13 amino acids. The CDR3 DNA follows: TGCGCCAGCAGTCGGGACCGCTCGGAGACCCAGTACTTC. This encodes CASSRDRSETQYF.

V gene TRBV6-5 combines with J gene TRBJ1-1, with D possibly TRBD1 on 6 matching bases. The germline V gene encodes CDR1 MNHEY and CDR2 SVGAGI. The CDR3 has 15 residues. The V end lost 5 bases, the J end lost 1 base, and 14 bases lay between the germline ends. In nucleotides, the CDR3 is TGTGCCAGCAGTACGGACAGCTTCCAGAACACTGAAGCTTTCTTT. Its protein is CASSTDSFQNTEAFF.

The DNA for the CDR3 is TGTGCCGGAGGGACAGGGGCCCTGAATGAGCAGTTCTTC. It codes for CAGGTGALNEQFF. The chain is built from TRBV2 and TRBJ2-1, with 10 bases that match TRBD1. The CDR3 runs to 13 residues. The germline V gene has CDR1 SNHLY and CDR2 FYNNEI. V lost 11 bases, J lost 7 bases, and 8 bases stayed unmatched.

This chain connects TRBV7-9 to TRBJ2-3; D is unclear. Germline V CDR1 and CDR2: SEHNR, FQNEAQ (reference sequence). Between the trimmed V and J ends, which lost 1 base and 2 bases, there was a span of 1 base. This CDR3 is built from 12 residues. CDR3 amino acids: CASSLDTDTQYF. The CDR3, as DNA: TGTGCCAGCAGCTTAGACACAGATACGCAGTATTTT. The full variable domain, rest sourced from reference TRBV7-9 and TRBJ2-3, is DTGVSQNPRHKITKRGQNVTFRCDPISEHNRLYWYRQTLGQGPEFLTYFQNEAQLEKSRLLSDRFSAERPKGSFSTLEIQRTEQGDSAMYLCASSLDTDTQYFGPGTRLTVL.

The gene calls are TRBV9 and TRBJ2-5, with D unclear. The germline V gene has CDR1 SGDLS and CDR2 YYNGEE. V dropped 2 bases and J dropped 2 bases, with 10 bases sitting between them. The CDR3 spans 14 residues. The DNA for the CDR3 is TGTGCCAGCAGCGTTGGGCAGCAGCAAGAGACCCAGTACTTC. This encodes CASSVGQQQETQYF. The whole variable domain, filled in from reference TRBV9 and TRBJ2-5, reads DSGVTQTPKHLITATGQRVTLRCSPRSGDLSVYWYQQSLDQGLQFLIQYYNGEERAKGNILERFSAQQFPDLHSELNLSSLELGDSALYFCASSVGQQQETQYFGPGTRLLVL.

The V gene is TRBV19, the J gene TRBJ1-5; D remains unclear. V was shortened by 3 bases and J by 5 bases, with 14 bases between the two germline ends. CDR1 is LNHDA and CDR2 is SQIVND in the germline V gene (reference sequence). The CDR3 runs to 15 residues. CDR3 sequence: CASSIGAPTYQPQHF. CDR3 nucleotides: TGTGCCAGTAGTATTGGTGCGCCGACTTATCAGCCCCAGCATTTT.

This chain connects TRBV4-1 to TRBJ2-3, with D possibly TRBD2 on 5 matching bases. The CDR3 is 15 amino acids. V was cut by 4 bases and J by 0 bases, with 11 bases left in between. CDR1 is MGHRA and CDR2 is YSYEKL in the germline V gene. The CDR3 reads CASSLYGLSTDTQYF. As DNA, the CDR3 is TGCGCCAGCAGCCTTTATGGACTCAGCACAGATACGCAGTATTTT.

The chain is built from TRBV18 and TRBJ1-2; weak D call: TRBD1 (6 bases). Germline CDR1 reads KGHSH; CDR2 reads LQKENI. CDR3 length equals 13 residues. V gave up 2 bases and J gave up 6 bases, with 10 bases separating them. CDR3 loop: CASSPGGPDGYTF. The CDR3 bases are TGTGCCAGCTCACCAGGGGGCCCGGATGGCTACACCTTC. Full variable domain (rest looked up from reference TRBV18 and TRBJ1-2): NAGVMQNPRHLVRRRGQEARLRCSPMKGHSHVYWYRQLPEEGLKFMVYLQKENIIDESGMPKERFSAEFPKEGPSILRIQQVVRGDSAAYFCASSPGGPDGYTFGSGTRLTVV.

The gene calls are TRBV18 and TRBJ2-3; D remains unclear. Germline CDR1 KGHSH, CDR2 LQKENI. The CDR3 runs to 11 residues. Deletions cut 6 bases from V and 8 bases from J, with 9 bases between. The CDR3 DNA is TGTGCCAGCTCCGCGATATTTACGCAGTATTTT. Its translation is CASSAIFTQYF.

The CDR3, as DNA: TGTGCCAGCAGCAGGCGGGCAGGGGAGGCTTTCTTT. This encodes CASSRRAGEAFF. The chain recombines TRBV11-3 with TRBJ1-1; possible D gene TRBD1, 6 bases. Trimming removed 5 bases at V and 11 bases at J, with 15 bases between. CDR1 is SGHNT, CDR2 YENEEA, per germline. The CDR3 is made up of 12 amino acids.

Only one count was recorded for this clone. The V call is TRBV25-1, the J call TRBJ1-1; a weak D match, TRBD1 (6 bases). This CDR3 has 12 residues. Germline CDR1 MGHDK, CDR2 SYGVNS. V lost 7 bases to trimming and J lost 7 bases, with 13 bases between them. For the CDR3, the DNA is TGTGCCAGCACATCGGGGACAAGTGAAGCTTTCTTT. Amino acid sequence: CASTSGTSEAFF. Filled out from reference TRBV25-1 and TRBJ1-1, the complete variable domain reads EADIYQTPRYLVIGTGKKITLECSQTMGHDKMYWYQQDPGMELHLIHYSYGVNSTEKGDLSSESTVSRIRTEHFPLTLESARPSHTSQYLCASTSGTSEAFFGQGTRLTVV.

The chain couples TRBV11-2 to TRBJ2-4; D is uncertain. V was shortened by 1 base and J by 0 bases, with 19 bases between the two germline ends. The length of the CDR3 is 19 residues. Germline V gene data show CDR1 as SGHAT and CDR2 as FQNNGV. The CDR3 DNA sequence: TGTGCCAGCAGCTTAGGTTTTTTGAAGGGCGAGGTAGCCAAAAACATTCAGTACTTC. It yields the protein CASSLGFLKGEVAKNIQYF.

The rearrangement uses TRBV6-5 and TRBJ1-2; D gene ambiguous. Per germline, CDR1 MNHEY and CDR2 SVGAGI. V gave up 5 bases and J gave up 7 bases, with 11 bases separating them. This CDR3 region has 12 residues. This chain's CDR3 is CASSPPPGGYTF. CDR3 coding DNA: TGTGCCAGCAGTCCCCCCCCGGGTGGCTACACCTTC.

CDR3 DNA sequence: TGTGCCAGCAGCTTAGAGGCAGGGGAGATGAATCAGCCCCAGCATTTT. Its translation: CASSLEAGEMNQPQHF. The genes are TRBV7-3 and TRBJ1-5, with D perhaps TRBD1 (6 bases). Germline V gene data show CDR1 as SGHTA and CDR2 as FQGTGA. The ends were cut back, 2 bases at V and 4 bases at J, with 15 bases in the middle. This CDR3 comprises 16 residues.

The CDR3 DNA reads as TGTGCCAGCAGTCCGGACGGGAACACCGGGGAGCTGTTTTTT. It codes for CASSPDGNTGELFF. J is TRBJ2-2 and V is TRBV5-8, with no clear D. Trimming left V 5 bases short and J 1 base short, with 9 bases between. Per the germline V gene, CDR1 is SGHTS and CDR2 is YDEGEE. This CDR3 has 14 amino acids.

This sequence joins TRBV27 and TRBJ2-6; a possible D gene is TRBD1 (6 bases). In germline, CDR1 is MNHEY, CDR2 SMNVEV (reference sequence). Between the trimmed V and J ends, which lost 5 bases and 3 bases, there was a span of 8 bases. This CDR3 has 14 residues. CDR3 protein: CASSAGVGANVLTF. The CDR3 DNA sequence: TGTGCCAGCAGTGCAGGGGTTGGGGCCAACGTCCTGACTTTC.

The chain joins TRBV18 to TRBJ2-5, with 10 nucleotides matching TRBD2. Germline-derived CDR1 and CDR2 are KGHSH and LQKENI. The CDR3 runs 15 residues. V lost 6 bases to trimming and J lost 5 bases; unmatched junction nucleotides: 9. The CDR3, as DNA: TGTGCCAGCTCCCTCGTAGCGGGGGGATGGGAGACCCAGTACTTC. This translates into CASSLVAGGWETQYF.

The chain joins TRBV5-4 to TRBJ2-5; TRBD2 is a possible D gene (7 bases). Germline V gene data show CDR1 as SGHNT and CDR2 as YYREEE (reference sequence). V lost 7 bases, J lost 0 bases, and 16 bases lay in between. This CDR3 region has 15 residues. The CDR3 region has the DNA TGTGCCAGCCAACTCGGCGGGGGCAACCAAGAGACCCAGTACTTC. Its protein is CASQLGGGNQETQYF.

V and J are TRBV7-9 and TRBJ2-2; 7 positions agree with TRBD1. The CDR3 spans 15 residues. V was clipped by 3 bases and J by 2 bases; unmatched bases: 3. Germline values: CDR1 SEHNR, CDR2 FQNEAQ (reference sequence). CDR3 in amino acids: CASSFQGVNTGELFF. CDR3 nucleotides: TGTGCCAGCAGCTTTCAGGGGGTCAACACCGGGGAGCTGTTTTTT.

V is TRBV5-1 and J is TRBJ2-3, with D hard to call. Trimming took 5 bases from V and 0 from J, leaving 10 bases between them. CDR1 and CDR2 (germline): SGHRS, YFSETQ. The CDR3 is 14 amino acids. Written as DNA, the CDR3 is TGCGCCAGCAGGACTCACACTAGCACAGATACGCAGTATTTT. Residues: CASRTHTSTDTQYF.

The chain uses TRBV6-1 and TRBJ1-5; no reliable D call. V shed 7 bases and J shed 1 base, with 11 bases lying between them. This CDR3 is built from 14 residues. The germline gives CDR1 MNHNS, CDR2 SASEGT. Here the CDR3 reads CASTRVGSNQPQHF. Here the CDR3 DNA reads TGTGCCAGCACGAGGGTCGGAAGCAATCAGCCCCAGCATTTT.

The V and J genes are TRBV11-3 and TRBJ2-6; D might be TRBD2 (5 bases). In germline, CDR1 is SGHNT, CDR2 YENEEA. The V and J ends lost 2 bases and 0 bases respectively, with 8 bases between them. The CDR3 has 16 residues. CDR3 sequence reads: CASSLRGNSGANVLTF. The CDR3 DNA reads TGTGCCAGCAGCTTAAGAGGGAACTCTGGGGCCAACGTCCTGACTTTC. Full variable domain (outside the CDR3, taken from reference TRBV11-3 and TRBJ2-6): EAGVVQSPRYKIIEKKQPVAFWCNPISGHNTLYWYLQNLGQGPELLIRYENEEAVDDSQLPKDRFSAERLKGVDSTLKIQPAELGDSAVYLCASSLRGNSGANVLTFGAGSRLTVL.

In its sample, this clone was seen once. This sequence joins TRBV6-6 and TRBJ1-1; no clear D gene. Germline assignment: CDR1 MNHNY and CDR2 SVGAGI (reference sequence). The V and J ends lost 0 bases and 7 bases respectively, with 9 bases between them. CDR3 length equals 13 residues. The CDR3 coding sequence is TGTGCCAGCAGTTACTCACCGCGTGTTGAAGCTTTCTTT. Translating gives CASSYSPRVEAFF.

The chain recombines TRBV5-8 with TRBJ1-6; no clear D gene. The germline gives CDR1 SGHTS, CDR2 YDEGEE. Between the trimmed V and J ends, which lost 4 bases and 6 bases, there was a span of 14 bases. The CDR3 is made up of 15 amino acids. The CDR3 sequence: CASSPWEVSNSPLHF. The CDR3 DNA follows: TGTGCCAGCAGCCCTTGGGAGGTCTCTAATTCACCCCTCCACTTT.

The chain has TRBV6-6 and TRBJ2-7; 7 bases fit TRBD1. CDR1 and CDR2 from the germline V gene are MNHNY and SVGAGI (reference sequence). The CDR3 consists of 13 residues. V dropped 9 bases and J dropped 5; count of bases not matched to a gene: 10. The CDR3 sequence is CASSPDRAHEQYF. CDR3 DNA sequence: TGTGCCAGTTCCCCTGACAGGGCCCACGAGCAGTACTTC.

This chain connects TRBV12-5 to TRBJ1-5; 10 bases are shared with TRBD1. The junction had 4 bases not matched to a gene; V was cut back by 4 bases and J by 4 bases. The CDR3 covers 15 residues. The germline V gene has CDR1 LGHNT and CDR2 FRNRAP. CDR3 loop: CASGWTGGGNQPQHF. The CDR3, as DNA: TGTGCTAGTGGTTGGACAGGGGGTGGAAATCAGCCCCAGCATTTT.

J is TRBJ2-5 and V is TRBV5-4, with D perhaps matching TRBD1 or TRBD2 (5 bases each). The CDR3 is made up of 14 amino acids. Between the trimmed V and J ends, which lost 0 bases and 4 bases, there was a span of 10 bases. Germline assignment: CDR1 SGHNT and CDR2 YYREEE (reference sequence). CDR3 sequence reads: CASSLGLRGETQYF. DNA of the CDR3: TGTGCCAGCAGCTTGGGCCTGAGGGGAGAGACCCAGTACTTC.